This entry concerns a single T cell receptor (beta chain). Its antigen remains unidentified. This sample is drawn from a study of radiotherapy plus CTLA-4 blockade in lung cancer. Study-wide background: Patients showed objective responses in roughly 19% of cases and disease control in 25% to 40%.

Germline assignment: CDR1 MGHRA and CDR2 YSYEKL. V was shortened by 8 bases and J by 0 bases, with 5 bases between the two germline ends. The CDR3 spans 12 residues. Findings of the study overall: There was expansion of tumor-derived TCR clones in blood after radiotherapy plus ipilimumab. With interferon-beta, early dynamics of blood T cell clones were reported to best predict response.

Repertoires were generated with immunoSEQ multiplex PCR, while TCRdb's copy carries only in-frame clones and drops some. This table holds more than 65,000 clones, under 85% found once. This clonotype was obtained from a human donor with non-small cell lung cancer who had stable disease on radiotherapy plus ipilimumab. V gene TRBV4-1 combines with J gene TRBJ1-3; D unclear. This specimen consisted of peripheral blood, obtained from a patient treated with radiotherapy plus ipilimumab. CDR3 in DNA: TGCGCCAGCTGCTGCTCTGGAAACACCATATATTTT. This translates into CASCCSGNTIYF.